The present T cell receptor beta chain was sequenced within a study of blood T cell repertoires in COVID-19 (dated by TCRdb to 2018 to 2021). Study-wide context: Samples covering the acute and convalescent phases of COVID-19 were provided by collaborators in the United States, Italy and Spain. The prospective study material was composed of cDNA or gDNA derived from T cells, B-cell-depleted T cells, or PBMCs. The dataset comprised deeply sampled blood TCRbeta repertoires from subjects exposed to, actively infected with, or recovered from COVID-19. The repertoires were made available in a free public database intended to serve as a resource for research on the immune response to SARS-CoV-2. The samples were drawn from two sources: the first 160 participants of the ongoing ImmuneRACE study, and 950 to 1,500 subjects contributed by 6 global collaborators. Nearly every sample came with metadata listing a de-identified subject ID, COVID-19 status, age in years and sex. Where available, HLA class I and class II types were obtained from metadata supplied by the sample provider rather than from assay-based typing. Points the paper makes about the study in general: The quantity of clinical and demographic metadata differed by source and by participant and was supplied without curation.

Concerning this clone itself: Its binding antigen is unknown. The sample holds no much larger clone one base away, and base qualities are not on file.

TCRbeta CDR3 regions were amplified from genomic DNA by means of the immunoSEQ Assay, a bias-controlled multiplex PCR. For the original study's pipeline: Nucleated cell counts per sample were estimated from amplification of reference gene primers within the assay. To quantify the absolute abundance of each unique TCRbeta CDR3 rearrangement, sequence reads were collapsed and filtered. Productive Simpson clonality was computed per sample as the square root of Simpson's diversity index over productive rearrangements. TCRdb re-hosts the immuneACCESS table, in-frame sequences only. Its copies lack some clones; in the studies checked, an unresolved V gene accounts for under half of them, and the cause for the rest is not known. That table furnishes V, J and clone size, whereas the DNA furnished D and trimming. Here the sample has about 230,000 clones; less than 90% occur a single time. The top ten clones comprise about a sixth of the sample.

The collaborating institutions used their own protocols to collect whole blood in K2EDTA tubes. For TCRbeta analysis, collaborator samples were shipped as frozen whole blood, as isolated PBMCs, or as DNA extracted from either sample type. Inclusive of the bounding cysteine and phenylalanine, the CDR3 is 15 residues long. Solely the CDR3 DNA is kept, with 45 bases framed from the first base. V is pruned by 4 bases and J by 2 bases, leaving 4 bases of the junction without a gene match. The germline V gene yields SGHRS for CDR1 and YFSETQ for CDR2. Sequencing was carried out using peripheral blood. The V gene is TRBV5-1 and the J gene is TRBJ2-5; 11 bases in the middle match TRBD2. The source of this sequence is an elderly woman with active or convalescent COVID-19. The DNA sequence reads TGCGCCAGCAGCGCGGGACTAGCGGTTCAAGAGACCCAGTACTTC. The translation is CASSAGLAVQETQYF.